The 7 T cell receptor beta chains reported below all come from one sample, sequenced in a study of blood T cell repertoires in COVID-19. The protocol was immunoSEQ multiplex PCR, while the TCRdb copy is restricted to in-frame clones and leaves out a portion. This table has some 44,000 clones, approximately 91% appearing once. The sample was peripheral blood. The receptors were sampled from a human donor in a cohort sampled during active COVID-19.

This rearrangement joins TRBV30 to TRBJ2-3, with 9 nucleotides matching TRBD1. The CDR3 is 16 residues long. The germline V gene has CDR1 GTSNPN and CDR2 SVGIG (reference sequence). Trimming cost V 3 bases and J 1 base; bases outside gene matches: 8. The CDR3 sequence: CAWRSGTGFGTDTQYF. The DNA for the CDR3 is TGTGCCTGGAGGTCCGGGACAGGGTTCGGCACAGATACGCAGTATTTT.

The gene calls are TRBV30 and TRBJ2-3; TRBD2 matches at 11 bases. CDR1 and CDR2 from the germline V gene are GTSNPN and SVGIG (reference sequence). Germline trimming cut 0 bases from V and 4 bases from J; bases unmatched to any gene: 3. The CDR3 length is 15 residues. The CDR3 reads CAWSVVAGGPDTQYF. CDR3 DNA sequence: TGTGCCTGGAGTGTGGTAGCGGGGGGGCCAGATACGCAGTATTTT.

This rearrangement joins TRBV9 to TRBJ2-1, with D possibly TRBD1 on 6 matching bases. This CDR3 is 18 amino acids long. CDR1 and CDR2 (germline): SGDLS, YYNGEE. V shed 1 base and J shed 2 bases, with 19 bases lying between them. DNA of the CDR3: TGTGCCAGCAGCGTATCCAGGGGCCCTTCAGGACCCTACAATGAGCAGTTCTTC. It translates to CASSVSRGPSGPYNEQFF.

The rearrangement uses TRBV5-1 and TRBJ2-7; TRBD1 matches 11 bases. V shed 3 bases and J 4 bases; nucleotides not matched to a gene: 6. The CDR3 extends over 15 amino acids. Germline assignment: CDR1 SGHRS and CDR2 YFSETQ. CDR3 region: CASSSGQGEMYEQYF. The DNA for the CDR3 is TGCGCCAGCAGCTCGGGACAGGGGGAAATGTACGAGCAGTACTTC.

This rearrangement joins TRBV11-3 to TRBJ2-3; 7 bases line up with TRBD1. The V segment lost 1 base and the J segment 0 bases; nucleotides outside the gene matches: 1. The CDR3 totals 15 residues. Germline CDR1 and CDR2: SGHNT and YENEEA. The DNA for the CDR3 is TGTGCCAGCAGCTTAGGAGGGGGCAGCACAGATACGCAGTATTTT. It specifies CASSLGGGSTDTQYF. The full variable domain, completed using reference TRBV11-3 and TRBJ2-3, is EAGVVQSPRYKIIEKKQPVAFWCNPISGHNTLYWYLQNLGQGPELLIRYENEEAVDDSQLPKDRFSAERLKGVDSTLKIQPAELGDSAVYLCASSLGGGSTDTQYFGPGTRLTVL.

This chain connects TRBV9 to TRBJ2-6; weak D call: TRBD1 (6 bases). Germline lookup yields CDR1 SGDLS and CDR2 YYNGEE. Trimming shortened V by 4 bases and J by 0 bases, and 17 bases separated the two germline ends. The CDR3 has 18 residues. For the CDR3, the DNA is TGTGCCAGCAGCAAGAAACAGGGTTCCCTCTCTGGGGCCAACGTCCTGACTTTC. Amino acid sequence: CASSKKQGSLSGANVLTF.

The V and J genes are TRBV5-8 and TRBJ2-5, with 10 bases aligning to TRBD2. V lost 0 bases to trimming and J lost 1 base; unmatched junction nucleotides: 3. Germline V gives CDR1 SGHTS, CDR2 YDEGEE. The CDR3 runs 16 residues. Here the CDR3 reads CASSLVGTSVQETQYF. Here the CDR3 DNA reads TGTGCCAGCAGCTTGGTTGGGACTAGCGTCCAAGAGACCCAGTACTTC.